The sequence of this T cell receptor beta chain was determined in a study of shared clonotypes between healthy human individuals. Libraries were prepared by immunoSEQ multiplex PCR; TCRdb keeps only in-frame clonotypes and omits some of them. The table shows some 2.3 million clones, with more than 80% occurring only once. The CDR3 covers 14 residues. Germline V gives CDR1 SGHTA, CDR2 FQGNSA. V gave up 2 bases and J gave up 2 bases, with 10 bases separating them. V usage is TRBV7-2 and J usage is TRBJ2-7; possibly TRBD2 for D (5 bases). The clonotype comes from a man between 18 and 35 years old in good health. Some clones in this sample may be carry-over from other donors' samples. Sequences were obtained from naive CD4+ T cells from PBMCs. The subset was: CD45RA+ positively selected. The CDR3 DNA reads TGTGCCAGCAGCTTATTCGGGGTCCCCTACGAGCAGTACTTC. Protein sequence: CASSLFGVPYEQYF.